The next 25 T cell receptor beta chains were all read from a single sample in a study of PD-1 blockade in mismatch repair-deficient tumors. Some clones are missing from TCRdb's copy, which holds only in-frame ones; the method was immunoSEQ multiplex PCR. Among around 13,000 clones listed, approximately 84% were seen once. Their target antigens are unknown. Indicated time point: identical roughly eleven-day culture without peptide (control). The sequenced sample was cells cultured in vitro, obtained from a patient treated with pembrolizumab. These TCRs come from an adult with mismatch repair-deficient cancer.

V is TRBV5-1 and J is TRBJ2-5; TRBD2 agrees at 9 bases. The CDR3 loop spans 15 amino acids. V dropped 4 bases and J dropped 0; count of bases not matched to a gene: 4. From germline, CDR1 is SGHRS and CDR2 YFSETQ. CDR3 nucleotides: TGCGCCAGCAGCGCCCTAGCGGGGAACCAAGAGACCCAGTACTTC. Translating gives CASSALAGNQETQYF.

The rearrangement links TRBV7-2 to TRBJ1-2; D is possibly TRBD1 (5 bases). V was shortened by 2 bases and J by 7 bases, with 11 bases between the two germline ends. This CDR3 is 13 amino acids long. Germline V gives CDR1 SGHTA, CDR2 FQGNSA. Here the CDR3 reads CASSLRGQRGYTF. Here the CDR3 DNA reads TGTGCCAGCAGCTTAAGGGGTCAGCGTGGCTACACCTTC.

The V call is TRBV19, the J call TRBJ2-7; a weak D match, TRBD2 (5 bases). The CDR3 has 14 residues. Trimming took off 4 bases at V and 3 bases at J, with 13 bases between the two ends. Germline-derived CDR1 and CDR2 are LNHDA and SQIVND (reference sequence). CDR3 DNA sequence: TGTGCCAGTAGTACCTTCACCGGGGACTACGAGCAGTACTTC. This translates into CASSTFTGDYEQYF.

The chain joins TRBV4-1 to TRBJ2-7, with D perhaps matching TRBD1 or TRBD2 (5 bases each). Between the trimmed V and J ends, which lost 4 bases and 5 bases, there was a span of 12 bases. There are 13 residues in the CDR3. CDR1 is MGHRA, CDR2 YSYEKL, per germline. DNA of the CDR3: TGCGCCAGCAGCCTGCCGGGGACCCACGAGCAGTACTTC. Protein sequence: CASSLPGTHEQYF.

This chain connects TRBV11-3 to TRBJ2-7, with TRBD2 matching 10 bases. Germline lookup yields CDR1 SGHNT and CDR2 YENEEA. V was clipped by 5 bases and J by 7 bases; unmatched bases: 14. This CDR3 contains 16 residues. The CDR3 loop reads CASSLRASGSTEEQYF. The CDR3, as DNA: TGTGCCAGCAGCCTCAGAGCTAGCGGGAGTACGGAAGAGCAGTACTTC. Filled out from reference TRBV11-3 and TRBJ2-7, the complete variable domain reads EAGVVQSPRYKIIEKKQPVAFWCNPISGHNTLYWYLQNLGQGPELLIRYENEEAVDDSQLPKDRFSAERLKGVDSTLKIQPAELGDSAVYLCASSLRASGSTEEQYFGPGTRLTVT.

The chain uses TRBV7-6 and TRBJ2-7; 8 nucleotides match TRBD1. Germline values: CDR1 SGHVS, CDR2 FNYEAQ. Unmatched junction bases numbered 7, after V lost 5 bases and J lost 1 base. This CDR3 spans 15 amino acids. In nucleotides, the CDR3 is TGTGCCAGCAGCCTTGCAGGGGGCTTTTCCTACGAGCAGTACTTC. Translating gives CASSLAGGFSYEQYF.

This sequence joins TRBV18 and TRBJ2-5; 10 positions match TRBD2. The V gene end was trimmed by 4 bases and the J gene end by 5 bases; junction bases not matched to a gene: 7. The CDR3 is 15 amino acids. From germline, CDR1 is KGHSH and CDR2 LQKENI. CDR3 region: CASSLIPSGSETQYF. DNA of the CDR3: TGTGCCAGCTCACTTATCCCTAGCGGGAGCGAGACCCAGTACTTC.

The rearrangement links TRBV6-5 to TRBJ2-7; TRBD1 aligns across 7 bases. The CDR3 length is 15 residues. V shed 2 bases, J shed 4 bases, and the junction held 8 bases outside the gene matches. In germline, CDR1 is MNHEY, CDR2 SVGAGI. CDR3 DNA: TGTGCCAGCAGTTACCAACCGGGACAGAGTTACGAGCAGTACTTC. It encodes CASSYQPGQSYEQYF.

V gene TRBV2 combines with J gene TRBJ1-5; 8 bases match TRBD1. The germline V gene encodes CDR1 SNHLY and CDR2 FYNNEI. V dropped 6 bases and J dropped 6; count of bases not matched to a gene: 7. The CDR3 is 14 amino acids. CDR3 nucleotides: TGTGCCAGCAGCGTACAGGGGGGGGCTCAGCCCCAGCATTTT. Its protein product is CASSVQGGAQPQHF.

This clone was observed a single time. This rearrangement joins TRBV7-9 to TRBJ2-2, with D perhaps being TRBD1 or TRBD2 (6 bases each). The CDR3 runs to 16 residues. V dropped 8 bases and J dropped 6 bases, with 22 bases sitting between them. Germline V CDR1 and CDR2: SEHNR, FQNEAQ (reference sequence). CDR3 in amino acids: CASVPTRGGVSGELFF. The DNA of the CDR3 is TGTGCCAGCGTCCCGACCAGGGGCGGGGTATCCGGGGAGCTGTTTTTT.

This clone is termed medium-sized. For the CDR3, the DNA is TGTGCCAGTAGTAGCGGGAGCAAGTACAATGAGCAGTTCTTC. Translation gives CASSSGSKYNEQFF. V gene TRBV19 combines with J gene TRBJ2-1; 7 positions match TRBD2. CDR1 is LNHDA, CDR2 SQIVND, per germline (reference sequence). V lost 4 bases and J lost 4; bases outside the gene matches: 4. The CDR3 is 14 residues long. The variable domain in full, completed from reference TRBV19 and TRBJ2-1, reads DGGITQSPKYLFRKEGQNVTLSCEQNLNHDAMYWYRQDPGQGLRLIYYSQIVNDFQKGDIAEGYSVSREKKESFPLTVTSAQKNPTAFYLCASSSGSKYNEQFFGPGTRLTVL.

The chain is built from TRBV19 and TRBJ2-7; D uncertain. V was clipped by 6 bases and J by 2 bases, with 11 bases between them. The CDR3 spans 13 residues. Per the germline V gene, CDR1 is LNHDA and CDR2 is SQIVND (reference sequence). CDR3 DNA sequence: TGTGCCAGTAGGGTGGACGGAACCTACGAGCAGTACTTC. Encoded protein: CASRVDGTYEQYF. The whole variable domain, filled in from reference TRBV19 and TRBJ2-7, reads DGGITQSPKYLFRKEGQNVTLSCEQNLNHDAMYWYRQDPGQGLRLIYYSQIVNDFQKGDIAEGYSVSREKKESFPLTVTSAQKNPTAFYLCASRVDGTYEQYFGPGTRLTVT.

CDR3 bases: TGTGCCAGCAGTCAACGACAGGGAAACACCATATATTTT. The encoded protein is CASSQRQGNTIYF. This chain connects TRBV6-1 to TRBJ1-3; TRBD1 is a possible D gene (5 bases). The CDR3 covers 13 residues. CDR1 is MNHNS and CDR2 is SASEGT in the germline V gene. V lost 5 bases to trimming and J lost 4 bases, with 9 bases between them.

The chain couples TRBV9 to TRBJ2-1; possibly TRBD2 for D (6 bases). The CDR3 contains 15 residues. V lost 0 bases to trimming and J lost 4 bases, with 11 bases between them. The germline gives CDR1 SGDLS, CDR2 YYNGEE. The chain's CDR3 is CASSVGTNLYNEQFF. In DNA form, the CDR3 reads TGTGCCAGCAGCGTAGGGACTAACCTATACAATGAGCAGTTCTTC. Full variable domain (rest looked up from reference TRBV9 and TRBJ2-1): DSGVTQTPKHLITATGQRVTLRCSPRSGDLSVYWYQQSLDQGLQFLIQYYNGEERAKGNILERFSAQQFPDLHSELNLSSLELGDSALYFCASSVGTNLYNEQFFGPGTRLTVL.

The chain is built from TRBV5-4 and TRBJ2-3; possibly TRBD2 for D (5 bases). The CDR3 has 14 amino acids. Germline loops: CDR1 SGHNT, CDR2 YYREEE (reference sequence). V gave up 2 bases and J gave up 2 bases, with 9 bases separating them. The CDR3 region has the DNA TGTGCCAGCAGCTTTAGGAGGCTCACAGATACGCAGTATTTT. Its translation is CASSFRRLTDTQYF.

The CDR3 region is CASSLTGTQETQYF. CDR3 DNA sequence: TGTGCCAGCAGCTTGACAGGGACCCAAGAGACCCAGTACTTC. This chain connects TRBV9 to TRBJ2-5, with 7 bases fitting TRBD1. The CDR3 is 14 amino acids. The J segment lost 1 base and the V segment lost 4 bases, leaving 4 bases of the junction unmatched. Germline loops: CDR1 SGDLS, CDR2 YYNGEE.

The V call is TRBV6-4, the J call TRBJ2-3; 10 bases fit TRBD2. V trimming: 3 bases; J trimming: 0 bases; junction bases outside the gene matches: 9. This CDR3 has 18 amino acids. CDR1 is MRHNA and CDR2 is SNTAGT in the germline V gene. CDR3 loop: CASSETTSGRPSTDTQYF. CDR3 sequence (DNA): TGTGCCAGCAGTGAGACGACTAGCGGGCGTCCTAGCACAGATACGCAGTATTTT.

The chain is built from TRBV10-3 and TRBJ1-4; 9 nucleotides agree with TRBD1. With 3 bases clipped from V and 5 bases from J, the junction kept 7 bases outside the gene matches. Germline V gives CDR1 ENHRY, CDR2 SYGVKD. CDR3 length: 16 amino acids. CDR3 DNA: TGTGCCATCAGTGAACCTAAGACAGGGGGGAATGAAAAACTGTTTTTT. It yields the protein CAISEPKTGGNEKLFF.

The V gene is TRBV28, the J gene TRBJ2-7, with D hard to call. The CDR3 spans 16 residues. Germline assignment: CDR1 MDHEN and CDR2 SYDVKM. Trimming cost V 2 bases and J 2 bases, with 16 bases left between them. The CDR3 DNA reads TGTGCCAGCAGTTTAGATCCAGCCCGACTTACCTACGAGCAGTACTTC. Its translation is CASSLDPARLTYEQYF.

The chain links TRBV28 to TRBJ2-7, with 7 positions matching TRBD1. Germline V lookup: CDR1 MDHEN, CDR2 SYDVKM. The length of the CDR3 is 13 residues. The V and J ends lost 6 bases and 5 bases, in that order; junction bases with no gene match: 7. Written as DNA, the CDR3 is TGTGCCAGCAGACCTACCGGACAGGACGAGCAGTACTTC. This sequence encodes CASRPTGQDEQYF.

The chain uses TRBV6-5 and TRBJ2-7, with TRBD2 matching 10 bases. The germline V gene has CDR1 MNHEY and CDR2 SVGAGI. V lost 5 bases, J lost 2 bases, and 3 bases stayed unmatched. The CDR3 loop spans 14 amino acids. The CDR3 loop is CASSGLADPYEQYF. The CDR3 DNA is TGTGCCAGCAGTGGACTAGCGGACCCCTACGAGCAGTACTTC.

The rearrangement uses TRBV28 and TRBJ1-1; D ambiguous. Germline V lookup: CDR1 MDHEN, CDR2 SYDVKM. Trimming took 6 bases from V and 4 from J, leaving 15 bases between them. This CDR3 is built from 14 residues. As DNA, the CDR3 is TGTGCCAGCAGGTCGGCAGCCCTTGGCACTGAAGCTTTCTTT. Residues: CASRSAALGTEAFF.

The gene calls are TRBV7-3 and TRBJ2-7; D possibly matches TRBD1 or TRBD2 (6 bases each). Trimming removed 5 bases from V and 4 bases from J, with 24 bases in between. There are 17 residues in the CDR3. The germline gives CDR1 SGHTA, CDR2 FQGTGA. This CDR3 reads CASSPRAPGAPPYEQYF. DNA of the CDR3: TGTGCCAGCAGCCCCCGCGCTCCGGGGGCCCCACCTTACGAGCAGTACTTC.

The genes are TRBV18 and TRBJ1-2; tentatively, D is TRBD1 (6 bases). Germline V gene lookup returns CDR1 KGHSH and CDR2 LQKENI. V lost 0 bases and J 4 bases, leaving 12 bases between the germline ends. The CDR3 extends over 15 amino acids. For the CDR3, the DNA is TGTGCCAGCTCACCACCGACGGACAGTTTCTATGGCTACACCTTC. Its protein product is CASSPPTDSFYGYTF.

The genes are TRBV27 and TRBJ1-1; the D gene is possibly TRBD1 (5 bases). CDR1 is MNHEY and CDR2 is SMNVEV in the germline V gene (reference sequence). V lost 2 bases to trimming and J lost 2 bases, with 9 bases between them. This CDR3 has 14 amino acids. In nucleotides, the CDR3 is TGTGCCAGCAGTTTAATTGGGGGAAACACTGAAGCTTTCTTT. This translates into CASSLIGGNTEAFF.